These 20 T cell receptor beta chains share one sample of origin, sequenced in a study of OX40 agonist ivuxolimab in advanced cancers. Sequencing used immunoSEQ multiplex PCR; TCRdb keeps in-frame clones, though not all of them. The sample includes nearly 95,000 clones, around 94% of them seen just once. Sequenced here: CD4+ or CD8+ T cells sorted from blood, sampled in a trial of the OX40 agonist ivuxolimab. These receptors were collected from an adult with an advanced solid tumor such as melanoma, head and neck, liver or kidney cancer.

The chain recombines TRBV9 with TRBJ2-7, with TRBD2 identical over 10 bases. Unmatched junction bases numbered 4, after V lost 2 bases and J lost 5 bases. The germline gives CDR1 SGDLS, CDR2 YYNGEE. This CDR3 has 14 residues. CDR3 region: CASSVASGRNEQYF. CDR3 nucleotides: TGTGCCAGCAGCGTGGCTAGCGGGAGAAACGAGCAGTACTTC. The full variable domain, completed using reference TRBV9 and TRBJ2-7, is DSGVTQTPKHLITATGQRVTLRCSPRSGDLSVYWYQQSLDQGLQFLIQYYNGEERAKGNILERFSAQQFPDLHSELNLSSLELGDSALYFCASSVASGRNEQYFGPGTRLTVT.

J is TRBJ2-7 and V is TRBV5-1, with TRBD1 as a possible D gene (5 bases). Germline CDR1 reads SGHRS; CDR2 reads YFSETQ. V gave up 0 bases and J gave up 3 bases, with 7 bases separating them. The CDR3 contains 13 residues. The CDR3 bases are TGCGCCAGCAGCTTGGCGCAGGGCTACGAGCAGTACTTC. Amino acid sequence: CASSLAQGYEQYF.

The CDR3 DNA reads TGTGCCAGCAGTTACAGGCGAGACAGACTGAACACTGAAGCTTTCTTT. Its protein product is CASSYRRDRLNTEAFF. This chain links TRBV6-5 with TRBJ1-1; a possible D gene is TRBD1 (5 bases). The CDR3 length is 16 residues. Germline assignment: CDR1 MNHEY and CDR2 SVGAGI. The V and J ends lost 2 bases and 0 bases respectively, with 13 bases between them.

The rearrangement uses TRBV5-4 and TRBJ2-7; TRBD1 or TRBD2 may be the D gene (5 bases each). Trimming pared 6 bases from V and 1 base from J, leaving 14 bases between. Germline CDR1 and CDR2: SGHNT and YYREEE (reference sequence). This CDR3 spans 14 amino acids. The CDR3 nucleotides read TGTGCCAGCAACAGTGGGGGTGGATCCTACGAGCAGTACTTC. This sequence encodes CASNSGGGSYEQYF.

This CDR3 reads CASREGAPEAFF. DNA of the CDR3: TGTGCCAGCAGGGAGGGGGCCCCTGAAGCTTTCTTT. The V and J genes are TRBV6-1 and TRBJ1-1, with 7 positions matching TRBD1. CDR1 is MNHNS and CDR2 is SASEGT in the germline V gene. The ends lost 6 bases at V and 6 bases at J; junction bases unmatched: 4. There are 12 residues in the CDR3.

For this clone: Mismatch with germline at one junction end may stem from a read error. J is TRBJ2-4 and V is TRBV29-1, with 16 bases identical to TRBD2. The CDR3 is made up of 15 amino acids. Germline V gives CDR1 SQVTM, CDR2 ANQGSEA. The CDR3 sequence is CSVDGTSGGENIQYF. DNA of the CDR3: TGCAGCGTTGACGGGACTAGCGGGGGGGAAAACATTCAATACTTC. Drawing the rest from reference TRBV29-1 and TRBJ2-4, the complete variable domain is SAVISQKPSRDICQRGTSLTIQCQVDSQVTMMFWYRQQPGQSLTLIATANQGSEATYESGFVIDKFPISRPNLTFSTLTVSNMSPEDSSIYLCSVDGTSGGENIQYFGAGTRLSVL.

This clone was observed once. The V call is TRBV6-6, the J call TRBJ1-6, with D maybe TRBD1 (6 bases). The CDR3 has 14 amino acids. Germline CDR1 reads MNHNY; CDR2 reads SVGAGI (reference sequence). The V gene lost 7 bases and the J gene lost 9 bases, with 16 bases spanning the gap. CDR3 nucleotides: TGTGCCAGCATTCACGGGGGCGGCGCTTCACCCCTCCACTTT. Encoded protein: CASIHGGGASPLHF.

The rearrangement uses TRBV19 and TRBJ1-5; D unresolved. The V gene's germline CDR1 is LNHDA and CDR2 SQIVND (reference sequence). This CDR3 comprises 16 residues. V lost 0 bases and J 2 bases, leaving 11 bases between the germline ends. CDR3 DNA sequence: TGTGCCAGTAGTATAGATTTCCAGGTCCGCAATCAGCCCCAGCATTTT. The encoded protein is CASSIDFQVRNQPQHF. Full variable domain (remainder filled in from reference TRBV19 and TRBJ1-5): DGGITQSPKYLFRKEGQNVTLSCEQNLNHDAMYWYRQDPGQGLRLIYYSQIVNDFQKGDIAEGYSVSREKKESFPLTVTSAQKNPTAFYLCASSIDFQVRNQPQHFGDGTRLSIL.

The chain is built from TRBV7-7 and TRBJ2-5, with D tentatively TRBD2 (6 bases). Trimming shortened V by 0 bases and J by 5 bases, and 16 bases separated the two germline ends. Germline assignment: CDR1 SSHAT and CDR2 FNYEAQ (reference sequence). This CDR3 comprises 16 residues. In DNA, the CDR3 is TGTGCCAGCAGCTTAGCGTTACGGGAGTCCCCGGAGACCCAGTACTTC. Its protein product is CASSLALRESPETQYF.

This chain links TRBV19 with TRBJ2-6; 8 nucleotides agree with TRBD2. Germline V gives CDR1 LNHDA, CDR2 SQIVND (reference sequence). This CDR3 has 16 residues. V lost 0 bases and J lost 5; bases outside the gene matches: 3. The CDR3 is CASSIESGGWANVLTF. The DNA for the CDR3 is TGTGCCAGTAGTATAGAGTCGGGGGGGTGGGCCAACGTCCTGACTTTC.

The CDR3 protein is CASSAARGETQYF. The CDR3 region has the DNA TGTGCCAGCAGTGCGGCCAGAGGAGAGACCCAGTACTTC. The V gene is TRBV2, the J gene TRBJ2-5; D is ambiguous. Germline assignment: CDR1 SNHLY and CDR2 FYNNEI. This CDR3 comprises 13 residues. The V and J ends lost 4 bases and 4 bases respectively, with 10 bases between them. Full variable domain (missing parts from reference TRBV2 and TRBJ2-5): EPEVTQTPSHQVTQMGQEVILRCVPISNHLYFYWYRQILGQKVEFLVSFYNNEISEKSEIFDDQFSVERPDGSNFTLKIRSTKLEDSAMYFCASSAARGETQYFGPGTRLLVL.

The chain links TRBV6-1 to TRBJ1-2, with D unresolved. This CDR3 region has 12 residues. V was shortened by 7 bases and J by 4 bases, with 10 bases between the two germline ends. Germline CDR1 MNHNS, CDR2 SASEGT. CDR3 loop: CASKPGRYGYTF. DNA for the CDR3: TGTGCCAGCAAGCCGGGCCGCTATGGCTACACCTTC.

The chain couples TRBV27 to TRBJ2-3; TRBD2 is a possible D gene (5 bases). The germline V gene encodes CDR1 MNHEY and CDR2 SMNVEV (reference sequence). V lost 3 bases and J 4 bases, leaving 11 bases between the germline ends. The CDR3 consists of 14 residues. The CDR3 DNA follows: TGTGCCAGCAGTTTGCTAGCTGGCGCAGATACGCAGTATTTT. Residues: CASSLLAGADTQYF.

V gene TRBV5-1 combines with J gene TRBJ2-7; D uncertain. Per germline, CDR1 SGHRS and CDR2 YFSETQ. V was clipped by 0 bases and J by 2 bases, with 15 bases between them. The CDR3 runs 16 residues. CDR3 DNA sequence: TGCGCCAGCAGCTTGGGTGGATCCCGAATTCCCTACGAGCAGTACTTC. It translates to CASSLGGSRIPYEQYF.

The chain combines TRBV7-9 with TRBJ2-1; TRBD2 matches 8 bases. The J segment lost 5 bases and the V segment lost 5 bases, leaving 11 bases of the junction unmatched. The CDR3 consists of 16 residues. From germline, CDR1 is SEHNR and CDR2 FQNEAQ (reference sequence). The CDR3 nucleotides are TGTGCCAGCAGCCCGAGCGGGAGAGGGACACACAATGAGCAGTTCTTC. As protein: CASSPSGRGTHNEQFF.

DNA for the CDR3: TGTGCCAGCAGTGATCCGACTCGGATTTACACAGATACGCAGTATTTT. Amino acids: CASSDPTRIYTDTQYF. The chain employs TRBV6-1 and TRBJ2-3; D not resolved. Germline CDR1 is MNHNS and CDR2 is SASEGT. V shed 3 bases and J shed 2 bases, with 15 bases lying between them. The CDR3 extends over 16 amino acids.

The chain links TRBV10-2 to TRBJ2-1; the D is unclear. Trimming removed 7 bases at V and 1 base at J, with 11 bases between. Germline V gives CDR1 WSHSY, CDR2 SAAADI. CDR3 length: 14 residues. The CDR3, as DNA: TGCGCCAGCATAGTCGGGTGGTCCTACAATGAGCAGTTCTTC. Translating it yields CASIVGWSYNEQFF.

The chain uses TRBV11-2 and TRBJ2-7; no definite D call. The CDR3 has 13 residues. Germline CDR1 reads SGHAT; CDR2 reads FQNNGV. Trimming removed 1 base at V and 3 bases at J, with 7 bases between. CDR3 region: CASSLASLYEQYF. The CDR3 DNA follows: TGTGCCAGCAGCTTAGCATCTCTCTACGAGCAGTACTTC.

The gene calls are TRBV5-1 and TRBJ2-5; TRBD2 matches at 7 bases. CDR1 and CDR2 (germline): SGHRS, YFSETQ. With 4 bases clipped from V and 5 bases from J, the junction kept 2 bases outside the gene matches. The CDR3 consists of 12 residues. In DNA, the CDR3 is TGCGCCAGCAGCGGGAGGGAGGAGACCCAGTACTTC. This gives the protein CASSGREETQYF.

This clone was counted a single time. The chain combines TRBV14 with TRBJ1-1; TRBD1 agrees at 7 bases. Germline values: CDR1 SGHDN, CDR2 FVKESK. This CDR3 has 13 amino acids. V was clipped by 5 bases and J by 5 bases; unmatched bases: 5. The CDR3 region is CASSAQGRTEAFF. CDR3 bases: TGTGCCAGCAGCGCACAGGGGCGAACTGAAGCTTTCTTT.